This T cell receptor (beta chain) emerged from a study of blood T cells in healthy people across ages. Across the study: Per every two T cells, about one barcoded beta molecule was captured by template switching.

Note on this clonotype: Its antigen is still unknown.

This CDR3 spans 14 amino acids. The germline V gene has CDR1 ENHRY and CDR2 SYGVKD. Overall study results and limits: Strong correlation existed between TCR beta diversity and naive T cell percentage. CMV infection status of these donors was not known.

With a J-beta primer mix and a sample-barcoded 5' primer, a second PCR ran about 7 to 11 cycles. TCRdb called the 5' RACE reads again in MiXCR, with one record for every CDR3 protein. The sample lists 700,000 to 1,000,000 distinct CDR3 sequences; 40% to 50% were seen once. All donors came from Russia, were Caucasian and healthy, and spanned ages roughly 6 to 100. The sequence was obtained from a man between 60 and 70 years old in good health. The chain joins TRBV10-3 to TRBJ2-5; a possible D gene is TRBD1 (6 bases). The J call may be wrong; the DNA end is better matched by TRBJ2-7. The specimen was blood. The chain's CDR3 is CAISEGGSFHEQYF. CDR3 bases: TGTGCCATCAGTGAGGGGGGCAGTTTTCACGAGCAGTACTTC.